This TCR beta chain originates from a study of cytomegalovirus exposure and HLA in healthy donors. Findings and limits, study-wide: Fewer than 20,000 TCR beta sequences were associated with HLA alleles at 0.05 false discovery rate in a later analysis. Later analysis suggested links between common viral pathogens and several top significant clusters. The authors later linked a missense DCLRE1C variant to TCR beta V- and J-gene trimming. Prediction of most subjects' HLA-A and HLA-B alleles by TCR beta sequences was reportedly accurate.

The PCR made use of 60 Vbeta and 13 Jbeta primers. This table comes from immunoSEQ multiplex PCR, and its TCRdb copy is limited to in-frame clones, with some not included. The sample lists approximately 120,000 clones; roughly 15% were seen once. Worth noting for this clone: Antigen unknown.

The germline V gene encodes CDR1 MNHEY and CDR2 SVGAGI. With 6 bases clipped from V and 4 bases from J, the junction kept 9 bases outside the gene matches. CDR3 length: 15 amino acids. Sequencing was performed on PBMCs. The J gene is TRBJ2-7, the V gene TRBV6-5; 10 bases align to TRBD2. The source of this sequence is a female donor in good health and CMV-seropositive. For the CDR3, the DNA is TGTGCCAGCAGACCTAGCGGGAGAAAGTCTTACGAGCAGTACTTC. Its translation is CASRPSGRKSYEQYF.